This T cell receptor (beta chain) was recorded in a study of cytomegalovirus exposure and HLA in healthy donors. The study's findings and limits: HLA alleles showed associations with 16,951 TCR beta sequences in a later analysis, at a 0.05 false discovery rate. Published work reported that the classifier diagnosed cytomegalovirus status with high specificity and sensitivity. Cytomegalovirus-associated TCR beta chains were listed, numbering 150 to 200. Later work showed greater clonal expansion in HLA-associated TCR beta chains than in equally common others.

The PCR ran on 60 Vbeta and 13 Jbeta primers. The repertoire was sequenced with immunoSEQ multiplex PCR; TCRdb's copy has only in-frame clones and lacks some. The data contain approximately 180,000 clones, about two thirds of them singletons. Concerning this clone itself: As yet, its antigen is unknown.

There are 17 residues in the CDR3. CDR1 and CDR2 (germline): LGHNT, FRNRAP. With V trimmed by 1 base and J by 1 base, 5 bases remained unmatched. The specimen sequenced was PBMCs. The TCR sequence derives from a human donor in good health. The V and J genes are TRBV12-5 and TRBJ2-5; 11 nucleotides align to TRBD1. The CDR3 is CASGLGIGTGGQETQYF. The CDR3 DNA reads TGTGCTAGTGGTTTGGGAATCGGGACAGGGGGCCAAGAGACCCAGTACTTC.